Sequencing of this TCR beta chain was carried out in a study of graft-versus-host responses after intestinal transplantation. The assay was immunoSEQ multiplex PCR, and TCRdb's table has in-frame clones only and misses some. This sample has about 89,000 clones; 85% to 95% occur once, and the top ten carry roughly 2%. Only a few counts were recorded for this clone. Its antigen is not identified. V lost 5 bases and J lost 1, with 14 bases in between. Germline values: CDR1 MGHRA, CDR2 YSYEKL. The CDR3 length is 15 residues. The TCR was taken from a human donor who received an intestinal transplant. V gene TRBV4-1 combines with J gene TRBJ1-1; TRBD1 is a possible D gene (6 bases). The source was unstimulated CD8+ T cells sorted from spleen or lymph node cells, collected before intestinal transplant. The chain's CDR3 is CASSDRTDSNTEAFF. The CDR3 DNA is TGCGCCAGCAGCGACCGGACAGACTCGAACACTGAAGCTTTCTTT.